Given below is one T cell receptor beta chain in context. What this receptor recognizes is not known. Base qualities are not provided; no much larger clone lies one nucleotide away. This record comes from a study of immune cell composition in non-small cell lung cancer (dated by TCRdb to 2016 to 2017). Some background on the complete study: To assign histologic subtype, which was mostly lung adenocarcinoma or squamous cell carcinoma, H&E was combined with p63, CK5, Napsin A and TTF-1 immunohistochemistry. Supplementary cohort #1 consisted of around 11 lung adenocarcinoma cases with paired tumour/lung TCR-beta sequencing and with TIL populations generated to assess tumour reactivity. The subtype comparisons left out a few tumour specimens with TCR-beta data because those specimens were rare histological subtypes. TCR-beta sequencing (Adaptive Biotechnologies) was performed on around 37 paired NSCLC tumour and non-adjacent lung specimens plus 26 tumour-only specimens. Results and caveats for the whole study, not just this receptor: Nearly half of NSCLC cases had tumour-associated clones >0.5%, found in approximately 30% of adenocarcinomas compared with around 68% of squamous carcinomas. The reactivity cohort included only approximately 11 cases, and whether tumour-reactive clones share sequences with the dominant in vivo tumour-associated clones was not shown. No significant correlation was found between tumour TCR-beta clonality and smoking pack-years. In some 11 adenocarcinoma cases, maximal tumour-associated clone frequency correlated strongly with TIL tumour reactivity, whereas overall clonality did not.

CDR1 and CDR2, per the germline V gene, are SGHRS and YFSETQ. V is cut by 0 bases and J by 7 bases, and the space between the germline ends is 17 bases. From cysteine to phenylalanine, the CDR3 is 16 amino acids long. Only the CDR3 region is kept as DNA, spanning 48 bases read in frame from base 1. TCR-beta CDR3 regions were amplified from genomic DNA by a two-step multiplex PCR, with the second step adding Illumina-compatible adaptors. As a commercial immunoSEQ service, TCR-beta immunosequencing was carried out on an Illumina platform. The authors' analysis ran thus. Two measures summarised the repertoires: productive clonality, and Top 10 Clones, meaning the percentage of T-cell templates coming from the ten most frequent sequences. Values for productive clonality spanned 0 to 1, where a value of 1 indicated a monoclonal population. Sequences comprising at least 0.1% of tumour T-cell templates but absent from matched non-adjacent lung were defined as tumour-associated clones and were identified via log10 scatter plots. Analyses were done in GraphPad Prism7 and R, with Student's t-tests for two-group comparisons, ANOVA for stages, and linear regression for relationships. Not all clones reach the TCRdb copy of this immuneACCESS table, which keeps in-frame sequences only. Checked studies attribute under half of the gap to unresolved V genes and leave the rest unexplained. V and J calls and clone size come straight from that table; D and trimming were deduced from the DNA. This sample lists around 730 clones; about two thirds were detected once. The ten largest clones capture about 20% of the sample.

Non-adjacent lung tissue from the same patient, taken as far from the tumour as possible and at least 3 cm away, was used for the normal lung samples. Genomic DNA was extracted with the QIAamp DNA kit from frozen aliquots of unsorted single-cell suspensions. Tissues arrived within 2 hours of resection and were immediately processed into single-cell suspensions. Tissue was broken up mechanically, digested enzymatically with DNase I, collagenase I and hyaluronidase for 30 minutes at 37 degrees C, and then filtered and RBC-lysed. Sequenced material: non-adjacent lung tissue. Here the chain combines TRBV5-1 and TRBJ2-1; TRBD1 might be the D gene, on 6 matching bases. This clonotype was obtained from a human donor with non-small cell lung cancer. The sequenced DNA is TGCGCCAGCAGCTTGGACGGACAGTCCCAAAGGAATGAGCAGTTCTTC. Its protein reads: CASSLDGQSQRNEQFF.